This TCR beta chain came from a study of cytomegalovirus exposure and HLA in healthy donors. Healthy donors of bone marrow made up the group. Remarks on this clone: The target antigen is unknown.

General study findings and limits: Rare TCR sequences predominated, though certain public TCRs were found in many donors.

Primers for the PCR totalled 60 Vbeta and 13 Jbeta. Assay: immunoSEQ multiplex PCR; the TCRdb copy retains only in-frame clones and omits some. Of fewer than 250,000 clones listed, around 78% are singletons. The CDR3 length is 13 residues. Germline trimming cut 8 bases from V and 0 bases from J; bases unmatched to any gene: 4. Per germline, CDR1 SQVTM and CDR2 ANQGSEA. Sequenced sample: PBMCs. The V gene is TRBV29-1, the J gene TRBJ1-1, with 9 positions matching TRBD1. The sequence came from a woman aged 30 to 39 in good health and CMV-seropositive. Written as DNA, the CDR3 is TGCAGCATACAGGGGGCGCTGAACACTGAAGCTTTCTTT. It codes for CSIQGALNTEAFF.